What follows are 18 T cell receptor beta chains derived from one specimen sequenced in a study of blood T cell repertoires in COVID-19. The protocol was immunoSEQ multiplex PCR, while the TCRdb copy is restricted to in-frame clones and leaves out a portion. Of more than 350,000 clones listed, approximately 90% were seen once; the top ten hold 10%. Sequencing was performed on PBMCs or T cells enriched from blood (not recorded which). All receptors derive from a woman aged 50 to 60 who had recovered from COVID-19.

V usage is TRBV3-1 (or the pseudogene TRBV3-2) and J usage is TRBJ2-3; 13 bases are shared with TRBD2. Germline CDR1 reads LGHDT; CDR2 reads YNNKEL (reference sequence). The CDR3 has 16 amino acids. The trim removed 4 bases at V and 4 bases at J, leaving 5 bases unmatched. The CDR3 sequence: CASSPLTSGRPDTQYF. The CDR3 coding sequence is TGTGCCAGCAGCCCATTGACTAGCGGGAGGCCAGATACGCAGTATTTT.

The gene calls are TRBV7-9 and TRBJ2-7, with D tentatively TRBD2 (6 bases). The CDR3 loop spans 15 amino acids. V lost 5 bases and J 3 bases, leaving 17 bases between the germline ends. Germline V gives CDR1 SEHNR, CDR2 FQNEAQ (reference sequence). The CDR3: CASSLRASGVYEQYF. CDR3 sequence (DNA): TGTGCCAGCAGCCTCCGGGCGTCGGGGGTCTACGAGCAGTACTTC.

This clone was recorded once. The chain uses TRBV7-2 and TRBJ2-1; D is possibly TRBD1 (5 bases). V was cut by 5 bases and J by 9 bases, with 11 bases left in between. The CDR3 sequence is 12 residues long. Germline assignment: CDR1 SGHTA and CDR2 FQGNSA. CDR3 DNA: TGTGCCAGCAGCCTTTGGGGCGCTGAGCAGTTCTTC. Protein sequence: CASSLWGAEQFF. Together with reference TRBV7-2 and TRBJ2-1, the CDR3 gives the full variable domain: GAGVSQSPSNKVTEKGKDVELRCDPISGHTALYWYRQSLGQGLEFLIYFQGNSAPDKSGLPSDRFSAERTGGSVSTLTIQRTQQEDSAVYLCASSLWGAEQFFGPGTRLTVL.

V gene TRBV3-1 (or the pseudogene TRBV3-2) combines with J gene TRBJ2-4; 13 nucleotides line up with TRBD2. Germline assignment: CDR1 LGHDT and CDR2 YNNKEL (reference sequence). The CDR3 is 19 amino acids. The ends lost 1 base at V and 3 bases at J; junction bases unmatched: 9. The CDR3 here is CASSQGTSGGGLGKNIQYF. The CDR3 DNA reads TGTGCCAGCAGCCAAGGGACTAGCGGGGGAGGATTAGGCAAAAACATTCAGTACTTC.

This clone was observed a few times. V usage is TRBV4-1 and J usage is TRBJ2-7; TRBD2 might be the D (5 bases). This CDR3 has 15 residues. Trimming took 11 bases from V and 0 from J, leaving 20 bases between them. Germline CDR1 MGHRA, CDR2 YSYEKL. CDR3 loop: CAQLYRGRSSYEQYF. CDR3 bases: TGCGCCCAGCTCTATCGAGGGCGAAGCTCCTACGAGCAGTACTTC.

V gene TRBV7-9 combines with J gene TRBJ1-2; 8 nucleotides line up with TRBD1. Germline V gives CDR1 SEHNR, CDR2 FQNEAQ (reference sequence). The CDR3 length is 14 residues. The V and J ends lost 2 bases and 5 bases, in that order; junction bases with no gene match: 4. CDR3 amino acids: CASSLTGGTYGYTF. In DNA, the CDR3 is TGTGCCAGCAGCTTAACAGGGGGGACATATGGCTACACCTTC.

The chain links TRBV19 to TRBJ1-5, with 7 bases lining up with TRBD1. The CDR3 loop spans 14 amino acids. Germline-derived CDR1 and CDR2 are LNHDA and SQIVND (reference sequence). Germline trimming cut 5 bases from V and 9 bases from J; bases unmatched to any gene: 10. The CDR3 spells CASSHPTGLGPQHF. CDR3 DNA sequence: TGTGCCAGTAGTCACCCGACAGGGTTGGGGCCCCAGCATTTT.

V gene TRBV6-4 combines with J gene TRBJ1-6; D might be TRBD1 (5 bases). V lost 8 bases to trimming and J lost 10 bases, with 15 bases between them. This CDR3 has 13 residues. Germline CDR1 is MRHNA and CDR2 is SNTAGT. The CDR3 reads CASGTSQGSPLHF. The CDR3 DNA sequence: TGTGCCAGCGGAACCTCCCAGGGCTCACCCCTCCACTTT.

The J gene is TRBJ1-4, the V gene TRBV28; weak D call: TRBD1 (5 bases). Trimming stripped 7 bases from V and 2 bases from J, with 8 bases between. Germline CDR1 MDHEN, CDR2 SYDVKM. CDR3 length: 13 amino acids. CDR3 loop: CASNPGTNEKLFF. Written as DNA, the CDR3 is TGTGCCAGCAACCCAGGGACTAATGAAAAACTGTTTTTT.

The genes are TRBV9 and TRBJ2-2; no firm D call. The CDR3 runs 18 residues. Trimming shortened V by 0 bases and J by 2 bases, and 17 bases separated the two germline ends. CDR1 and CDR2 from the germline V gene are SGDLS and YYNGEE. This CDR3 reads CASSVVGVSGGNTGELFF. The CDR3 DNA reads as TGTGCCAGCAGCGTAGTTGGAGTTAGTGGCGGAAACACCGGGGAGCTGTTTTTT. Filled out from reference TRBV9 and TRBJ2-2, the complete variable domain reads DSGVTQTPKHLITATGQRVTLRCSPRSGDLSVYWYQQSLDQGLQFLIQYYNGEERAKGNILERFSAQQFPDLHSELNLSSLELGDSALYFCASSVVGVSGGNTGELFFGEGSRLTVL.

The V gene is TRBV28, the J gene TRBJ1-1, with D tentatively TRBD1 (5 bases). V lost 2 bases to trimming and J lost 4 bases, with 14 bases between them. Germline lookup yields CDR1 MDHEN and CDR2 SYDVKM. The CDR3 totals 15 residues. CDR3 protein: CASSLDYTGGTEAFF. The CDR3 bases are TGTGCCAGCAGTTTAGATTATACGGGGGGCACTGAAGCTTTCTTT.

The genes are TRBV21-1 and TRBJ1-1. TRBV21-1 is a documented pseudogene. There are 14 residues in the CDR3. CDR3 nucleotide sequence: TGTGCCAGCAGCACCCCGGCGGGGAACACTGAAGCTTTCTTT. Protein product: CASSTPAGNTEAFF.

This chain joins TRBV15 and TRBJ2-4; TRBD2 is a possible D gene (6 bases). The ends were cut back, 0 bases at V and 4 bases at J, with 22 bases in the middle. The germline gives CDR1 LNHNV, CDR2 YYDKDF (reference sequence). The CDR3 has 19 residues. CDR3 nucleotide sequence: TGTGCCACCAGCAGAGATCTCGGGACTGATTCCAGGTCAAAAAACATTCAGTACTTC. The encoded protein is CATSRDLGTDSRSKNIQYF.

The V and J genes are TRBV19 and TRBJ2-6, with a tentative D call TRBD1 (6 bases). CDR3 length: 14 amino acids. Germline V gene lookup returns CDR1 LNHDA and CDR2 SQIVND (reference sequence). V was shortened by 9 bases and J by 0 bases, with 9 bases between the two germline ends. The CDR3 DNA follows: TGTGCCAGCAGGACAGTCTCTGGGGCCAACGTCCTGACTTTC. It yields the protein CASRTVSGANVLTF. The whole variable domain, remainder taken from reference TRBV19 and TRBJ2-6, is DGGITQSPKYLFRKEGQNVTLSCEQNLNHDAMYWYRQDPGQGLRLIYYSQIVNDFQKGDIAEGYSVSREKKESFPLTVTSAQKNPTAFYLCASRTVSGANVLTFGAGSRLTVL.

Only a few counts were recorded for this clone. Other DNA sequences in this specimen translate into the identical CDR3. The V gene is TRBV28, the J gene TRBJ1-1; D unresolved. This CDR3 has 13 amino acids. Trimming cost V 1 base and J 1 base, with 4 bases left between them. Germline V gene lookup returns CDR1 MDHEN and CDR2 SYDVKM. The CDR3 region is CASSLSPNTEAFF. The CDR3 nucleotides are TGTGCCAGCAGTTTATCTCCGAACACTGAAGCTTTCTTT.

This clone was seen just once. This CDR3 reads CASSFEGSNQPQHF. The DNA for the CDR3 is TGCGCCAGCAGCTTTGAGGGTAGCAATCAGCCCCAGCATTTT. The chain is built from TRBV4-1 and TRBJ1-5; D gene ambiguous. Trimming shortened V by 5 bases and J by 0 bases, and 8 bases separated the two germline ends. Germline assignment: CDR1 MGHRA and CDR2 YSYEKL. This CDR3 has 14 residues.

This chain connects TRBV4-1 to TRBJ1-5; weak D call: TRBD1 (5 bases). This CDR3 has 15 residues. The ends were cut back, 3 bases at V and 5 bases at J, with 14 bases in the middle. Germline CDR1 and CDR2: MGHRA and YSYEKL. The CDR3 region has the DNA TGCGCCAGCAGCCACTCCAGGGAGGGCTATCAGCCCCAGCATTTT. Translation: CASSHSREGYQPQHF.

This clone was counted once. The chain carries TRBV5-1 and TRBJ2-1; 9 positions agree with TRBD1. Germline CDR1 is SGHRS and CDR2 is YFSETQ. The CDR3 spans 16 residues. V was pared by 6 bases and J by 5 bases, with 12 bases of the junction left unmatched. The CDR3 loop reads CASKVTEGQGNNEQFF. In nucleotides, the CDR3 is TGCGCCAGCAAGGTGACGGAAGGACAGGGGAACAATGAGCAGTTCTTC.